These 20 T cell receptor beta chains share one sample of origin, sequenced in a study of T cell repertoires in cytomegalovirus infection. No antigen has been assigned to these receptors. MiXCR, run by TCRdb on the reads, gives a single entry per CDR3 protein. The sample consists of roughly 920,000 distinct CDR3 sequences, 25% to 40% of them appearing once. The input for sequencing was cultured CD8+ T cells from PBMCs, taken from culture after CMV antigen stimulation. The receptors were gathered from a human donor in good health (CMV status not recorded). Some clones in this sample may be carry-over from other donors' samples.

This chain connects TRBV4-3 to TRBJ2-7; D not resolved. Germline-derived CDR1 and CDR2 are LGHNA and YSLEER. V shed 0 bases and J shed 7 bases, with 13 bases lying between them. The CDR3 runs 14 residues. In nucleotides, the CDR3 is TGCGCCAGCAGCCAAGATCGGTACTCTGGGGAGCAGTACGTC. Translated: CASSQDRYSGEQYV.

In this sample, this clonotype turned up many times. This chain joins TRBV7-8 and TRBJ1-1; D may be TRBD1 (5 bases). The CDR3 loop spans 13 amino acids. The V gene lost 9 bases and the J gene lost 2 bases, with 13 bases spanning the gap. Germline loops: CDR1 SGHVS, CDR2 FQNEAQ. This chain's CDR3 is CASSSQGNTEAFF. CDR3 DNA sequence: TGTGCCAGTAGTTCCCAGGGAAACACTGAAGCTTTCTTT.

This clonotype occurred a few times. J is TRBJ1-2 and V is TRBV28, with D unresolved. The CDR3 runs 15 residues. Looked up from germline, CDR1 is MDHEN and CDR2 is SYDVKM. The V gene lost 3 bases and the J gene lost 4 bases, with 15 bases spanning the gap. CDR3: CASSFRTRALYGYTF. The CDR3 nucleotides are TGTGCCAGCAGTTTCAGGACTCGGGCCCTCTATGGCTACACCTTC.

The J gene is TRBJ1-2, the V gene TRBV20-1; TRBD1 aligns across 7 bases. This CDR3 has 19 residues. V shed 0 bases, J shed 4 bases, and the junction held 20 bases outside the gene matches. Germline assignment: CDR1 DFQATT and CDR2 SNEGSKA (reference sequence). The CDR3 DNA follows: TGCAGTGCTAGAGATAGGTTGGAAGCCCCGAGGGGGCAAATCTATGGCTACACCTTC. Protein sequence: CSARDRLEAPRGQIYGYTF.

Concerning this clonotype itself: With a much larger clone just one base away, this may be a read error. The V gene is TRBV7-2, the J gene TRBJ2-3; D unclear. This CDR3 spans 11 amino acids. Germline V gene sequence: CDR1 SGHTA, CDR2 FQGNSA. Between the trimmed V and J ends, which lost 5 bases and 6 bases, there was a span of 6 bases. CDR3 in amino acids: CASSPCDTQYF. The CDR3 nucleotides read TGTGCCAGCAGCCCCTGTGATACGCAGTATTTT.

In its sample, this clonotype was seen a few times. The chain recombines TRBV6-1 with TRBJ2-1; 9 bases match TRBD2. Germline trimming cut 5 bases from V and 8 bases from J; bases unmatched to any gene: 10. The germline CDR1 and CDR2 sequences are MNHNS and SASEGT. The CDR3 covers 15 residues. This chain's CDR3 is CASSSTSGSNDEQFF. As DNA, the CDR3 is TGTGCCAGCAGTTCGACTAGCGGCTCGAACGATGAGCAGTTCTTC.

This clonotype was seen only a few times. The CDR3 loop is CASSPRQDFSGNTIYF. The CDR3 coding sequence is TGTGCCAGCAGCCCCCGACAGGATTTTTCTGGAAACACCATATATTTT. The rearrangement links TRBV7-9 to TRBJ1-3, with TRBD1 as a possible D gene (6 bases). Per the germline V gene, CDR1 is SEHNR and CDR2 is FQNEAQ (reference sequence). The CDR3 is 16 residues long. With 5 bases removed from V and 1 base from J, the gap between germline ends came to 15 bases.

The sample holds a few counts of this clonotype. The gene calls are TRBV4-2 and TRBJ1-1; no clear D gene. Germline-derived CDR1 and CDR2 are LGHNA and YNFKEQ. The CDR3 covers 15 residues. Trimming took off 2 bases at V and 4 bases at J, with 14 bases between the two ends. DNA for the CDR3: TGTGCCAGCAGCCAAAACACCCGGGGTACCACTGAAGCTTTCTTT. This encodes CASSQNTRGTTEAFF.

This chain joins TRBV7-9 and TRBJ1-5, with 8 bases lining up with TRBD1. V dropped 1 base and J dropped 4; count of bases not matched to a gene: 6. Germline values: CDR1 SEHNR, CDR2 FQNEAQ (reference sequence). The CDR3 totals 16 residues. This CDR3 reads CASSLGGWTGNQPQHF. The CDR3 coding sequence is TGTGCCAGCAGCTTAGGAGGATGGACAGGGAATCAGCCCCAGCATTTT.

This clonotype was found a few times. The chain joins TRBV6-2 or TRBV6-3 to TRBJ2-2, with TRBD2 matching over 7 bases. Germline V CDR1 and CDR2: MNHEY, SVGEGT. This CDR3 is built from 13 residues. With V trimmed by 6 bases and J by 4 bases, 2 bases remained unmatched. The CDR3 spells CASRGTTTGELFF. CDR3 DNA sequence: TGTGCCAGCAGAGGGACTACCACCGGGGAGCTGTTTTTT.

This clonotype was seen only a few times. The V gene is TRBV7-2, the J gene TRBJ1-1; 7 bases are shared with TRBD1. From germline, CDR1 is SGHTA and CDR2 FQGNSA. The CDR3 totals 14 residues. The J segment lost 11 bases and the V segment lost 5 bases, leaving 14 bases of the junction unmatched. CDR3 loop: CASSLGQAKRYAFF. CDR3 in DNA: TGTGCCAGCAGCCTTGGACAGGCCAAGAGGTATGCTTTCTTT.

V is TRBV6-5 and J is TRBJ2-3; D unresolved. The CDR3 is 14 residues long. Germline CDR1 and CDR2: MNHEY and SVGAGI. The germline V and J ends were trimmed by 2 bases and 4 bases, with 10 bases remaining between them. CDR3 protein: CASSYGSLSDTQYF. CDR3 nucleotide sequence: TGTGCCAGCAGTTACGGTTCGTTGTCAGATACGCAGTATTTT.

The CDR3 DNA sequence: TGCGCCAGCAGCCAAGATGGGACAGGGCTCAGCAATCAGCCCCAGCATTTT. This gives the protein CASSQDGTGLSNQPQHF. V and J are TRBV4-1 and TRBJ1-5, with 9 bases fitting TRBD1. This CDR3 comprises 17 residues. V lost 0 bases to trimming and J lost 1 base; unmatched junction nucleotides: 4. Per germline, CDR1 MGHRA and CDR2 YSYEKL.

To note about this clonotype: This may arise from a read error, as a much more abundant clone is one base away. The chain recombines TRBV7-2 with TRBJ2-1, with TRBD2 matching 9 bases. This CDR3 is 14 amino acids long. Germline V gene sequence: CDR1 SGHTA, CDR2 FQGNSA. CDR3 bases: TGTGCCAGCAGCCGTAGCGGGGGCCCCCATGAGCGGTTCTTC. Protein: CASSRSGGPHERFF.

The V gene is TRBV12-3 or TRBV12-4, the J gene TRBJ1-1; TRBD1 is a possible D gene (5 bases). This CDR3 is 11 amino acids long. V lost 4 bases to trimming and J lost 10 bases, with 10 bases between them. The CDR3 protein is CASSSAGLAFF. As DNA, the CDR3 is TGTGCCAGCAGTTCGGCAGGGCTAGCTTTCTTT.

This clonotype was observed a few times. The J gene is TRBJ2-2, the V gene TRBV4-2; TRBD2 might be the D (7 bases). Per germline, CDR1 LGHNA and CDR2 YNFKEQ. The CDR3 has 15 residues. The V end lost 0 bases, the J end lost 6 bases, and 11 bases lay between the germline ends. The CDR3 DNA sequence: TGTGCCAGCAGCCAAGAACGGGGGGCCGCCGGGGAGCTGTTTTTT. As protein: CASSQERGAAGELFF.

This clonotype was seen a few times. The CDR3 sequence: CASSASGVGANVLTF. In DNA form, the CDR3 reads TGTGCCAGTAGTGCCTCGGGGGTCGGGGCCAACGTCCTGACTTTC. V and J are TRBV19 and TRBJ2-6, with D perhaps matching TRBD2 (6 bases). The V end was cut by 5 bases, the J end by 4 bases, with 12 bases between. The CDR3 runs 15 residues. CDR1 and CDR2 from the germline V gene are LNHDA and SQIVND (reference sequence).

This clonotype occurred many times. V is TRBV6-5 and J is TRBJ1-2; 7 nucleotides match TRBD1. CDR3 length: 13 residues. Germline V gene data show CDR1 as MNHEY and CDR2 as SVGAGI. The junction had 0 bases not matched to a gene; V was cut back by 2 bases and J by 3 bases. The CDR3 protein is CASSYDRDYGYTF. Written as DNA, the CDR3 is TGTGCCAGCAGTTACGACAGGGACTATGGCTACACCTTC.

The chain's CDR3 is CASSLGLVGQHSNQPQHF. The CDR3 DNA reads as TGTGCCAGCAGTTTAGGCTTGGTGGGTCAGCATAGCAATCAGCCCCAGCATTTT. The J gene is TRBJ1-5, the V gene TRBV12-3 or TRBV12-4; no clear D. The CDR3 has 18 amino acids. The germline V and J ends were trimmed by 1 base and 0 bases, with 16 bases remaining between them.

This chain joins TRBV5-1 and TRBJ2-3; the match to TRBD1 covers 7 bases. Unmatched junction bases numbered 9, after V lost 4 bases and J lost 1 base. Per germline, CDR1 SGHRS and CDR2 YFSETQ. The CDR3 consists of 16 residues. CDR3 loop: CASSPYDRAGTDTQYF. DNA for the CDR3: TGCGCCAGCAGCCCTTACGACAGGGCAGGCACAGATACGCAGTATTTT.